This T cell receptor beta chain was recovered during a study of vaccination and CD4 T cells after COVID-19. The overall study: Nasal swab PCR showed SARS-CoV-2 in convalescent patients, several with mild and one with severe disease. Cells were stimulated with overlapping spike peptides from SARS-CoV-2, HCoV-NL63, HCoV-OC43 and HCoV-229E.

The treatment denotes: approximately nine-day PBMC culture with coronavirus spike peptide pools or control peptides (ViraFEST assay). Half the medium was replaced with fresh IL-2 medium on days 3 and 7. Cultured CD4+ T-cell DNA underwent Oncomine TCR Beta short-read sequencing. TCRdb analysed the PCR reads with MiXCR anew, one entry per CDR3 protein. The table has 8,000 to 13,000 distinct CDR3 sequences, around 62% seen once. About this clonotype itself: The antigen is not known.

General observations from the study: For convalescent patients, a median about 90% of reactive clones surfaced exclusively after vaccination.

Trimming at V came to 6 bases and at J to 6 bases, leaving 11 bases not matched to a gene. Germline V CDR1 and CDR2: MNHEY, SVGEGT. The CDR3 is 15 residues long. This receptor was obtained from a human donor who had recovered from COVID-19. Sequencing was carried out using CD4+ T cells from blood, cultured in vitro. The chain carries TRBV6-2 or TRBV6-3 and TRBJ1-2; TRBD1 agrees at 9 bases. The DNA for the CDR3 is TGTGCCAGCAGGGGAACAGGGGGCGCCCTGGATGGCTACACCTTC. This gives the protein CASRGTGGALDGYTF.